The 8 T cell receptor beta chains presented below share a single source sample, sequenced in a study of T cell clones after liver transplantation. Method: immunoSEQ multiplex PCR; TCRdb's copy keeps in-frame clones and lacks some. The sample includes 50,000 or so clones, less than 90% of them seen just once. Sequenced material: CD8+ T cells from blood, taken 12 months after liver transplant. These TCRs come from a human patient who received a liver transplant. Some T cells may be provided by the graft donor.

This rearrangement joins TRBV12-5 to TRBJ1-1, with a possible D match to TRBD1 (6 bases). The V end was cut by 1 base, the J end by 3 bases, with 9 bases between. Germline V gene sequence: CDR1 LGHNT, CDR2 FRNRAP. The CDR3 extends over 14 amino acids. The CDR3 coding sequence is TGTGCTAGTGGTTTGGACGGACAGTACACTGAAGCTTTCTTT. Translating gives CASGLDGQYTEAFF.

V and J are TRBV14 and TRBJ2-7; no definite D call. The germline V gene has CDR1 SGHDN and CDR2 FVKESK. V shed 4 bases and J shed 0 bases, with 4 bases lying between them. The length of the CDR3 is 12 residues. For the CDR3, the DNA is TGTGCCAGCAGCCCCTTCTCCTACGAGCAGTACTTC. Translated: CASSPFSYEQYF.

This clone came up once. The chain links TRBV27 to TRBJ2-1; D is uncertain. CDR3 length: 13 amino acids. The V gene's germline CDR1 is MNHEY and CDR2 SMNVEV (reference sequence). V was clipped by 1 base and J by 7 bases, with 8 bases between them. In DNA, the CDR3 is TGTGCCAGCAGTTTATTGGGTAATAATGAGCAGTTCTTC. Encoded protein: CASSLLGNNEQFF.

V is TRBV11-2 and J is TRBJ2-5; D gene unclear. The germline CDR1 and CDR2 sequences are SGHAT and FQNNGV. The CDR3 contains 12 residues. The germline V and J ends were trimmed by 4 bases and 5 bases, with 8 bases remaining between them. CDR3 residues: CASSSVRETQYF. The CDR3 DNA is TGTGCCAGCAGCTCTGTCCGGGAGACCCAGTACTTC.

This rearrangement joins TRBV9 to TRBJ2-7; 7 bases match TRBD1. CDR1 and CDR2 from the germline V gene are SGDLS and YYNGEE. The CDR3 totals 15 residues. After removal of 0 bases from V and 4 bases from J, the junction contained 7 bases not matched to a gene. CDR3 loop: CASSVDGTAIYEQYF. For the CDR3, the DNA is TGTGCCAGCAGCGTAGACGGGACAGCTATTTACGAGCAGTACTTC.

This chain connects TRBV21-1 to TRBJ1-6. TRBV21-1 is recorded as a pseudogene. The CDR3 consists of 18 residues. The CDR3 bases are TGTGCCAGCAGAGGTAGGGTAGCTCACATACATCATAATTCACCCCTCCACTTT. Translating gives CASRGRVAHIHHNSPLHF.

The rearrangement joins TRBV4-3 to TRBJ2-2, with TRBD2 as a possible D gene (6 bases). The V gene lost 3 bases and the J gene lost 6 bases, with 23 bases spanning the gap. The CDR3 extends over 18 amino acids. Germline CDR1 and CDR2: LGHNA and YSLEER. DNA of the CDR3: TGCGCCAGCAGCCAGGACCCCCCGGGCGTGGAGGGATCCGGGGAGCTGTTTTTT. It is translated as CASSQDPPGVEGSGELFF.

This clone has just a few counts. The chain combines TRBV7-9 with TRBJ2-7; a weak D match, TRBD2 (5 bases). V was cut by 5 bases and J by 0 bases, with 5 bases left in between. CDR3 length equals 12 residues. Germline values: CDR1 SEHNR, CDR2 FQNEAQ (reference sequence). The CDR3 protein is CASSGSSYEQYF. The CDR3 DNA follows: TGTGCCAGCAGCGGGAGCTCCTACGAGCAGTACTTC.